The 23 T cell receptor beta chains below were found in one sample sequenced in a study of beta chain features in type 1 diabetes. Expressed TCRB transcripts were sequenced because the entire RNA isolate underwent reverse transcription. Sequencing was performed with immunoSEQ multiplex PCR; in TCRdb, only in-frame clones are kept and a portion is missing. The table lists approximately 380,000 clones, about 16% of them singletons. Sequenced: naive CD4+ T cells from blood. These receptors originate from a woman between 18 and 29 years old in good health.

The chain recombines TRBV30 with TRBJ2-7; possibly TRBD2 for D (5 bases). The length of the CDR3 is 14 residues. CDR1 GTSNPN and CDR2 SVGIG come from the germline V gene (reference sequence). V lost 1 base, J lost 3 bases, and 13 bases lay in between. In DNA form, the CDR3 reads TGTGCCTGGAGTGCCGGGGTCCAATACTACGAGCAGTACTTC. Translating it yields CAWSAGVQYYEQYF.

In DNA, the CDR3 is TGCAGCGTTGAGGAAGCGCGCGGGGGCGACGAGCAGTACTTC. Translating gives CSVEEARGGDEQYF. The rearrangement joins TRBV29-1 to TRBJ2-7; D may be TRBD2 (7 bases). Germline V gene lookup returns CDR1 SQVTM and CDR2 ANQGSEA. V lost 3 bases, J lost 5 bases, and 17 bases lay in between. CDR3 length equals 14 residues.

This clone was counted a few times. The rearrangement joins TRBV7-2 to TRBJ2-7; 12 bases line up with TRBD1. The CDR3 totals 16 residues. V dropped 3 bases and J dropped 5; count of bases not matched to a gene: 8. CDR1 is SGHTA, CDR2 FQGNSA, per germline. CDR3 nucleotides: TGTGCCAGCAGCTTTTTTTCCGGGACAGGGGGCGACGAGCAGTACTTC. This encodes CASSFFSGTGGDEQYF. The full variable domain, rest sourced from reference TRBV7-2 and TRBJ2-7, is GAGVSQSPSNKVTEKGKDVELRCDPISGHTALYWYRQSLGQGLEFLIYFQGNSAPDKSGLPSDRFSAERTGGSVSTLTIQRTQQEDSAVYLCASSFFSGTGGDEQYFGPGTRLTVT.

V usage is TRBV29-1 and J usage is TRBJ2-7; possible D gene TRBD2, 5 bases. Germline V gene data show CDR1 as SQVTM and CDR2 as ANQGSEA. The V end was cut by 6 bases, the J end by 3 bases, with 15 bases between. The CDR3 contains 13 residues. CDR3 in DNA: TGCAGCGTCGAACTAGATCACCTCTACGAGCAGTACTTC. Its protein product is CSVELDHLYEQYF.

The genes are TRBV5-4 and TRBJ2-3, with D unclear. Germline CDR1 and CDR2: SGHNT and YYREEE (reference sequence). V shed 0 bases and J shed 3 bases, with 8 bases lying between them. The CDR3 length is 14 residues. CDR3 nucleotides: TGTGCCAGCAGCTTGGCCCAGGCTACAGATACGCAGTATTTT. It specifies CASSLAQATDTQYF. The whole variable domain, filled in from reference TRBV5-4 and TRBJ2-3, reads ETGVTQSPTHLIKTRGQQVTLRCSSQSGHNTVSWYQQALGQGPQFIFQYYREEENGRGNFPPRFSGLQFPNYSSELNVNALELDDSALYLCASSLAQATDTQYFGPGTRLTVL.

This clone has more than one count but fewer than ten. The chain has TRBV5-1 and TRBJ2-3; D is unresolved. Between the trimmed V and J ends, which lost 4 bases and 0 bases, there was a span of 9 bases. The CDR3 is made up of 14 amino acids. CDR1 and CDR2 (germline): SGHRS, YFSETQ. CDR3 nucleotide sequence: TGCGCCAGCAGCCTGGGTCCTAGCACAGATACGCAGTATTTT. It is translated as CASSLGPSTDTQYF. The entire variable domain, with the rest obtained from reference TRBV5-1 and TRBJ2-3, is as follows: KAGVTQTPRYLIKTRGQQVTLSCSPISGHRSVSWYQQTPGQGLQFLFEYFSETQRNKGNFPGRFSGRQFSNSRSEMNVSTLELGDSALYLCASSLGPSTDTQYFGPGTRLTVL.

The DNA of the CDR3 is TGTGCCTGGAGTGTAACGAGTCTACAAGAGACCCAGTACTTC. Protein sequence: CAWSVTSLQETQYF. The chain joins TRBV30 to TRBJ2-5; D uncertain. V lost 0 bases and J 2 bases, leaving 10 bases between the germline ends. Germline V CDR1 and CDR2: GTSNPN, SVGIG (reference sequence). The CDR3 covers 14 residues.

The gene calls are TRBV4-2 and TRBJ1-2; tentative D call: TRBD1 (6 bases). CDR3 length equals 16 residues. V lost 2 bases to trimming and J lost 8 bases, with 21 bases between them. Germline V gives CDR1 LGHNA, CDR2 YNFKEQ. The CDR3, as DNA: TGTGCCAGCAGCCAACCAGGACCGCCAGGGGCTGGAGGCTACACCTTC. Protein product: CASSQPGPPGAGGYTF.

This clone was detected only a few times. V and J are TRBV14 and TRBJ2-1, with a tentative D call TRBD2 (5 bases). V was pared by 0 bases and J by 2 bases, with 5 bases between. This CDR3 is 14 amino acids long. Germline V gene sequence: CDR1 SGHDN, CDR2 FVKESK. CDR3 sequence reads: CASSQDSAYNEQFF. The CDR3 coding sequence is TGTGCCAGCAGCCAAGATAGCGCCTACAATGAGCAGTTCTTC.

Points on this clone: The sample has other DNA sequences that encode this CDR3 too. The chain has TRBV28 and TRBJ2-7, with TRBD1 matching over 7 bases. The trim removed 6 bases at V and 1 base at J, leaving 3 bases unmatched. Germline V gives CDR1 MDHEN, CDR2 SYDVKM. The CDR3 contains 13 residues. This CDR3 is CASSPGQSYEQYF. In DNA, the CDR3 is TGTGCCAGCAGCCCGGGACAGTCCTACGAGCAGTACTTC.

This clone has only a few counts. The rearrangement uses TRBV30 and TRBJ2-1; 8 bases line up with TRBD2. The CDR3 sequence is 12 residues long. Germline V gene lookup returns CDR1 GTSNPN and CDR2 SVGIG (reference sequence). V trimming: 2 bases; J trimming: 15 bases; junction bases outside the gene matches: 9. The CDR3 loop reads CAWSPRTSPPFF. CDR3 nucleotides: TGTGCCTGGAGTCCTCGGACTAGCCCCCCGTTCTTC.

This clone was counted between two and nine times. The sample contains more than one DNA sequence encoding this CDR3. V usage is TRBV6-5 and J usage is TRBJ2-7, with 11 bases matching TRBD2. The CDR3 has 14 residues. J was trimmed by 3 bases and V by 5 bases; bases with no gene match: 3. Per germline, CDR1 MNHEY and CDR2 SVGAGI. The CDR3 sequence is CASSPTSGSYEQYF. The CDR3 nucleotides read TGTGCCAGCAGTCCTACTAGCGGGAGCTACGAGCAGTACTTC.

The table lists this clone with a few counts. The CDR3 DNA reads TGTGCCAGCAGTTTACCCACACAGGGTGCCGAGCAGTACTTC. Residues: CASSLPTQGAEQYF. The chain combines TRBV27 with TRBJ2-7; D is perhaps TRBD1 (6 bases). Germline loops: CDR1 MNHEY, CDR2 SMNVEV (reference sequence). V lost 2 bases, J lost 6 bases, and 14 bases lay in between. This CDR3 is built from 14 residues.

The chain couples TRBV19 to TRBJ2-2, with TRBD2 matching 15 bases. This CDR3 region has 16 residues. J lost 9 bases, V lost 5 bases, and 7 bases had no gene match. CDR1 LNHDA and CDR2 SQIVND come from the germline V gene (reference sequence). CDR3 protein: CASSPGTSGRSWELFF. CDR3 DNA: TGTGCCAGTAGTCCAGGGACTAGCGGGAGGTCCTGGGAGCTGTTTTTT.

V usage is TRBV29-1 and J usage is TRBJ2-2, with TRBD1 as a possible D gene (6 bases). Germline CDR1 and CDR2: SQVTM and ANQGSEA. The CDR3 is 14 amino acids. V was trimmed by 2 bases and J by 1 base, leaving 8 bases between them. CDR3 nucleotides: TGCAGCGTTGAACCGACAGGGAACACCGGGGAGCTGTTTTTT. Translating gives CSVEPTGNTGELFF.

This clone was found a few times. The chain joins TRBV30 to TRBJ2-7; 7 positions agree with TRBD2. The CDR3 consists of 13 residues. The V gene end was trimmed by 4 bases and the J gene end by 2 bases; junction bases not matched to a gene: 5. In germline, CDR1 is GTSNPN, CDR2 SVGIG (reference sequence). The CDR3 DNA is TGTGCCTGGAAGGGACTAACTCCCTACGAGCAGTACTTC. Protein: CAWKGLTPYEQYF.

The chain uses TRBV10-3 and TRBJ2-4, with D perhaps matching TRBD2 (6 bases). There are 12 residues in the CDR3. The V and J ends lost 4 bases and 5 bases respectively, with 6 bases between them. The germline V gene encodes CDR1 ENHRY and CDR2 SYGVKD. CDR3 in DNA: TGTGCCATCAGTGGCGGGGAAAACATTCAGTACTTC. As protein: CAISGGENIQYF.

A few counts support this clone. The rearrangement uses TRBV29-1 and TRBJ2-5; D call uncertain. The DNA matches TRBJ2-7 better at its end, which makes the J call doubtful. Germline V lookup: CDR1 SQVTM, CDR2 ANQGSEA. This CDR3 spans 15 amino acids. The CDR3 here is CSVAPSPYLTYEQYF. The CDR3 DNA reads TGCAGCGTTGCCCCTTCACCTTATCTAACCTACGAGCAGTACTTC.

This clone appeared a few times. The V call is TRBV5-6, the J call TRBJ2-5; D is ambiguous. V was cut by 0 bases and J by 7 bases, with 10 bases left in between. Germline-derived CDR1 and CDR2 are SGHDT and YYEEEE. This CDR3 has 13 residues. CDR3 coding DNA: TGTGCCAGCAGCTTGGTTAGACTCGGGACCCAGTACTTC. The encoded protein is CASSLVRLGTQYF.

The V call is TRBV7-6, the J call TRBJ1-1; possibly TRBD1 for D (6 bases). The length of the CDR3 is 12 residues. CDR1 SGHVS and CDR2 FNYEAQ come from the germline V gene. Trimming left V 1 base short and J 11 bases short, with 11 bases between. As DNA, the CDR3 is TGTGCCAGCAGCTTAGGGCAGGGGCTGGCTTTCTTT. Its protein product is CASSLGQGLAFF.

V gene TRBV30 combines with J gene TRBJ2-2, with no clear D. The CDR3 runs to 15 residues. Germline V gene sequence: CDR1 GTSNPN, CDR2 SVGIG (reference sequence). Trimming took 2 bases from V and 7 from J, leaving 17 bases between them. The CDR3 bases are TGTGCCTGGAGTTCCACTTCTTCTACGGTCGGGGAGCTGTTTTTT. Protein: CAWSSTSSTVGELFF.

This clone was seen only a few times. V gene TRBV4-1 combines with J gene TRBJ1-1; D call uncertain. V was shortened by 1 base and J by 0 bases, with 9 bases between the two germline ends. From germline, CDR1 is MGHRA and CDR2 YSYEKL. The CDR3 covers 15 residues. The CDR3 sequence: CASSQGYGVNTEAFF. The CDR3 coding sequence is TGCGCCAGCAGCCAAGGGTACGGGGTGAACACTGAAGCTTTCTTT.

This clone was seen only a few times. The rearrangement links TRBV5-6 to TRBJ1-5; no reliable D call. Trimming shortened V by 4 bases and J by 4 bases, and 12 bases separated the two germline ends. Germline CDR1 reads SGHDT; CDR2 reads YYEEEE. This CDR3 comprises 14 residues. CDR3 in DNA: TGTGCCAGCAGCATCGGACTCTCAAATCAGCCCCAGCATTTT. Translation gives CASSIGLSNQPQHF.